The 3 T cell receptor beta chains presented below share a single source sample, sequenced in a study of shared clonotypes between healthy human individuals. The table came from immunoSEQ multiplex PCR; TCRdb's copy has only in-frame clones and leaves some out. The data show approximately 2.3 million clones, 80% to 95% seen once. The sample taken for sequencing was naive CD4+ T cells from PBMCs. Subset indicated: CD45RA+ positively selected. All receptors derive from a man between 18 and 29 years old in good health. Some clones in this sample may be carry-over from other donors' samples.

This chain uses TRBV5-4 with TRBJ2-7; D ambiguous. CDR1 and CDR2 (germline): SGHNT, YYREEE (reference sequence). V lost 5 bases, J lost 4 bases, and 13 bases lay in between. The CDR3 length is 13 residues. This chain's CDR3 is CASRKPPSYEQYF. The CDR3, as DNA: TGTGCCAGCAGGAAACCACCTTCATACGAGCAGTACTTC.

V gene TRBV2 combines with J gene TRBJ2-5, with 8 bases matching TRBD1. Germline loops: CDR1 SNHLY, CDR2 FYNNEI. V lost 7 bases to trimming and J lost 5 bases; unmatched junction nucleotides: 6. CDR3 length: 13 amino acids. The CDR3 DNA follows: TGTGCCAGCATCAGGACAGGGCCGGAGACCCAGTACTTC. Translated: CASIRTGPETQYF.

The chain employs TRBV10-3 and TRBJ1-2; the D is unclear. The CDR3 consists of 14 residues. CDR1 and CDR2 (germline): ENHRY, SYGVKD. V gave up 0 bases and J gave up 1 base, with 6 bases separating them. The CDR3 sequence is CAISESSVNYGYTF. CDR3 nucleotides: TGTGCCATCAGTGAGTCTTCCGTTAACTATGGCTACACCTTC.